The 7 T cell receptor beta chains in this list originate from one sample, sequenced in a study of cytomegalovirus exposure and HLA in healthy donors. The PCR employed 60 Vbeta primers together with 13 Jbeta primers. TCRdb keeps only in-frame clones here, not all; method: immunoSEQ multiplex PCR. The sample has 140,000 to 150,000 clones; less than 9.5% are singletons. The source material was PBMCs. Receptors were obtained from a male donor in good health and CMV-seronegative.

The CDR3 protein is CASSEWGGAEGIQYF. The CDR3 region has the DNA TGTGCCAGCAGTGAATGGGGGGGGGCCGAGGGCATTCAGTACTTC. This chain connects TRBV6-1 to TRBJ2-4; perhaps TRBD2 as D (7 bases). This CDR3 comprises 15 residues. Germline V gene lookup returns CDR1 MNHNS and CDR2 SASEGT. Trimming removed 2 bases from V and 9 bases from J, with 17 bases in between.

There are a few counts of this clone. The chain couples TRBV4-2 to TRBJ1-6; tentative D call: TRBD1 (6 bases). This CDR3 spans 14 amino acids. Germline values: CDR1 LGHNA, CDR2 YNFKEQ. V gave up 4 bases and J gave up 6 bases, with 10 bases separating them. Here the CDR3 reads CASSPTGSNSPLHF. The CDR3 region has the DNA TGTGCCAGCAGCCCGACAGGTAGTAATTCACCCCTCCACTTT.

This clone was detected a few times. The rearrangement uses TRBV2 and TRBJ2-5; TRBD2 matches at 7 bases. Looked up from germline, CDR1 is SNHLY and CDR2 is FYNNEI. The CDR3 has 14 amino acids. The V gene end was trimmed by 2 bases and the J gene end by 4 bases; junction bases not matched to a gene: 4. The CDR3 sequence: CASSEYREGETQYF. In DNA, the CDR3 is TGTGCCAGCAGTGAATATAGGGAGGGAGAGACCCAGTACTTC.

This chain's CDR3 is CSVYDSFAEAFF. CDR3 DNA: TGCAGCGTTTACGACAGTTTCGCTGAAGCTTTCTTT. V gene TRBV29-1 combines with J gene TRBJ1-1; maybe TRBD1 (5 bases). The V gene's germline CDR1 is SQVTM and CDR2 ANQGSEA. The CDR3 runs to 12 residues. Deletions cut 5 bases from V and 6 bases from J, with 13 bases between. The full variable domain, rest sourced from reference TRBV29-1 and TRBJ1-1, is SAVISQKPSRDICQRGTSLTIQCQVDSQVTMMFWYRQQPGQSLTLIATANQGSEATYESGFVIDKFPISRPNLTFSTLTVSNMSPEDSSIYLCSVYDSFAEAFFGQGTRLTVV.

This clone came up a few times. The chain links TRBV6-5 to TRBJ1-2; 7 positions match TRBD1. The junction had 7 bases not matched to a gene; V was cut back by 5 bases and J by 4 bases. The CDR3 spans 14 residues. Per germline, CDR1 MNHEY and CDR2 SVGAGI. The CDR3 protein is CASSPSTGIYGYTF. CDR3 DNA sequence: TGTGCCAGCAGTCCTTCGACAGGGATCTATGGCTACACCTTC.

CDR3 sequence (DNA): TGTGCCAGCAGTCTCCGGGACAGTATTGAAGCTTTCTTT. Encoded protein: CASSLRDSIEAFF. This rearrangement joins TRBV27 to TRBJ1-1; 7 bases match TRBD1. This CDR3 is 13 amino acids long. Germline values: CDR1 MNHEY, CDR2 SMNVEV (reference sequence). V shed 5 bases, J shed 7 bases, and the junction held 7 bases outside the gene matches.

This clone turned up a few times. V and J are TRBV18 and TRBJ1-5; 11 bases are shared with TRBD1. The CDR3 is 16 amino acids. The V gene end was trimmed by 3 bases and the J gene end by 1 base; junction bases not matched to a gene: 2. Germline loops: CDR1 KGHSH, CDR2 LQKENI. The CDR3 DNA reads TGTGCCAGCTCACCCGGGACAGGGGGAAGCAATCAGCCCCAGCATTTT. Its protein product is CASSPGTGGSNQPQHF.